The 20 T cell receptor beta chains in this list originate from one sample, sequenced in a study of CD8+CD57+ T cells in acquired aplastic anemia. Genomic DNA was employed as the template in profiling TCR beta VDJ and CDR3. TCRdb used MiXCR to reprocess the reads, holding one entry per CDR3 protein. The table includes around 200,000 distinct CDR3 sequences, around half detected once. Sequencing involved patients with CD8+CD57+ cell expansion previously shown by flow cytometry. Sequenced material: sorted CD4+, CD8+, or CD8+CD57+ T cells (not recorded which) from PBMCs. These receptors were obtained from a human donor with aplastic anemia.

The chain employs TRBV2 and TRBJ2-7; D is uncertain. This CDR3 comprises 12 residues. The V and J ends lost 7 bases and 2 bases respectively, with 9 bases between them. In germline, CDR1 is SNHLY, CDR2 FYNNEI. CDR3 nucleotide sequence: TGTGCCAGCACCTATGGGGCCTACGAGCAGTACTTC. Translated, it gives CASTYGAYEQYF.

This clonotype was recorded a few times. V gene TRBV9 combines with J gene TRBJ1-2; D call uncertain. Germline CDR1 is SGDLS and CDR2 is YYNGEE. The CDR3 has 10 residues. Deletions cut 5 bases from V and 6 bases from J, with 5 bases between. The CDR3 protein is CASRGDGYTF. CDR3 nucleotides: TGTGCCAGCAGGGGAGATGGCTACACCTTC.

The genes are TRBV11-2 and TRBJ2-7; TRBD1 matches at 8 bases. Looked up from germline, CDR1 is SGHAT and CDR2 is FQNNGV. Unmatched junction bases numbered 14, after V lost 5 bases and J lost 2 bases. The CDR3 has 17 residues. CDR3 region: CASSPLPGQGQPYEQYF. CDR3 sequence (DNA): TGTGCCAGCAGCCCCCTCCCCGGACAGGGACAACCCTACGAGCAGTACTTC.

This clonotype has at least ten counts. The J gene is TRBJ2-5, the V gene TRBV5-1; TRBD2 matches 8 bases. Trimming took 5 bases from V and 5 from J; bases not matched to a gene: 5. The CDR3 is 13 amino acids. The V gene's germline CDR1 is SGHRS and CDR2 YFSETQ. The CDR3 sequence is CASRRGGDETQYF. The CDR3 DNA reads TGCGCCAGCAGACGGGGGGGCGATGAGACCCAGTACTTC.

In its sample, this clonotype was seen many times. The rearrangement links TRBV18 to TRBJ1-6, with 9 nucleotides matching TRBD1. The CDR3 is made up of 14 amino acids. Germline-derived CDR1 and CDR2 are KGHSH and LQKENI. The ends lost 6 bases at V and 13 bases at J; junction bases unmatched: 10. The CDR3 is CASSLGDRAFPLHF. The CDR3 coding sequence is TGTGCCAGCTCCCTTGGGGACAGGGCTTTTCCCCTCCACTTT.

The rearrangement uses TRBV9 and TRBJ2-5, with TRBD2 matching over 12 bases. The DNA end lines up better with TRBJ2-1; the J call may be wrong. The CDR3 is 15 residues long. Germline V gene data show CDR1 as SGDLS and CDR2 as YYNGEE. CDR3 DNA sequence: TGTGCCAGCAGCGCGCGACTAGCGGGAGTGGATGAGCAGTTCTTC. This gives the protein CASSARLAGVDEQFF.

This chain connects TRBV25-1 to TRBJ2-6, with no clear D. The V end was cut by 7 bases, the J end by 2 bases, with 9 bases between. Germline V gene lookup returns CDR1 MGHDK and CDR2 SYGVNS. This CDR3 is built from 14 residues. CDR3 nucleotide sequence: TGTGCCAGCACGCCGGCGGCTGGGGCCAACGTCCTGACTTTC. Protein sequence: CASTPAAGANVLTF.

V gene TRBV24-1 combines with J gene TRBJ1-2; D is possibly TRBD1 (6 bases). The ends were cut back, 4 bases at V and 3 bases at J, with 17 bases in the middle. CDR3 length: 16 amino acids. Germline V gene lookup returns CDR1 KGHDR and CDR2 SFDVKD. In nucleotides, the CDR3 is TGTGCCACCAGTGACCGAGCCCTACAGGGAGACTATGGCTACACCTTC. This gives the protein CATSDRALQGDYGYTF.

V and J are TRBV25-1 and TRBJ1-1; 7 bases are shared with TRBD1. V lost 4 bases, J lost 0 bases, and 5 bases stayed unmatched. There are 15 residues in the CDR3. Germline V CDR1 and CDR2: MGHDK, SYGVNS. The CDR3 loop is CASSARDSLNTEAFF. The CDR3 bases are TGTGCCAGCAGTGCCCGGGACAGTTTGAACACTGAAGCTTTCTTT.

This clonotype was detected only once. The rearrangement uses TRBV6-1 and TRBJ2-3; no clear D gene. Germline V lookup: CDR1 MNHNS, CDR2 SASEGT. This CDR3 spans 13 amino acids. V dropped 0 bases and J dropped 7 bases, with 8 bases sitting between them. The DNA for the CDR3 is TGTGCCAGCAGTGAAGCCCTGTCGAATACGCAGTATTTT. Its protein is CASSEALSNTQYF.

Remarks on this clonotype: With a much larger clone just one base away, this may be a read error. The chain has TRBV12-3 or TRBV12-4 and TRBJ1-1; D gene unclear. The CDR3 loop spans 11 amino acids. V dropped 5 bases and J dropped 6 bases, with 7 bases sitting between them. Written as DNA, the CDR3 is TGTGCCAGCAGTGATAACGCTGAAGCTTTCTTT. Encoded protein: CASSDNAEAFF.

On this clonotype: This may be a read error: a much more frequent sequence differs by one nucleotide. The gene calls are TRBV11-3 and TRBJ2-7; D is perhaps TRBD2 (5 bases). The CDR3 consists of 14 residues. Germline assignment: CDR1 SGHNT and CDR2 YENEEA. CDR3 nucleotides: TGTGCCAGCAGCCGCTCCGGGATTACCTACGAGCAGCACTTC. It translates to CASSRSGITYEQHF.

The table lists this clonotype with many counts. The rearrangement uses TRBV5-6 and TRBJ2-1, with D perhaps TRBD1 (5 bases). Per germline, CDR1 SGHDT and CDR2 YYEEEE. V shed 0 bases and J shed 6 bases, with 10 bases lying between them. The CDR3 is made up of 14 amino acids. DNA for the CDR3: TGTGCCAGCAGCTTGGCCTTTGGGGCCAATGAGCAGTTCTTC. Its translation: CASSLAFGANEQFF. Based on the CDR3 plus reference TRBV5-6 and TRBJ2-1, the full variable domain is DAGVTQSPTHLIKTRGQQVTLRCSPKSGHDTVSWYQQALGQGPQFIFQYYEEEERQRGNFPDRFSGHQFPNYSSELNVNALLLGDSALYLCASSLAFGANEQFFGPGTRLTVL.

The chain combines TRBV24-1 with TRBJ1-1; D is possibly TRBD1 (6 bases). This CDR3 has 13 residues. Trimming took 3 bases from V and 8 from J, leaving 12 bases between them. Germline CDR1 and CDR2: KGHDR and SFDVKD. CDR3 sequence (DNA): TGTGCCACCAGTGATGTCCTTGGGGGCGAAGCTTTCTTT. It encodes CATSDVLGGEAFF.

The chain employs TRBV25-1 and TRBJ1-2; no definite D call. V gave up 1 base and J gave up 7 bases, with 10 bases separating them. Germline-derived CDR1 and CDR2 are MGHDK and SYGVNS. The CDR3 is 13 amino acids. CDR3 DNA: TGTGCCAGCAGTGAATCGGTTTCGGCTGGCTACACCTTC. Protein product: CASSESVSAGYTF.

The chain joins TRBV27 to TRBJ2-3, with 10 bases that match TRBD2. The CDR3 sequence is 16 residues long. J lost 4 bases, V lost 5 bases, and 9 bases had no gene match. Germline CDR1 MNHEY, CDR2 SMNVEV (reference sequence). The CDR3 spells CASSTRGSGRPDTQYF. The CDR3 DNA reads as TGTGCCAGCAGTACCCGCGGTAGCGGGAGGCCAGATACGCAGTATTTT.

The chain employs TRBV10-1 and TRBJ2-3, with 7 bases aligning to TRBD2. Germline V CDR1 and CDR2: WNHNN, SYGVQD (reference sequence). The CDR3 has 13 residues. V shed 0 bases and J 8 bases; nucleotides not matched to a gene: 2. In DNA form, the CDR3 reads TGCGCCAGCAGTGAGTCTCTAGCGGCTACGCAGTATTTT. Its translation: CASSESLAATQYF.

Concerning this clonotype itself: A junction boundary mismatches the germline segment, possibly from a read error. The chain carries TRBV2 and TRBJ1-6; D gene unclear. The CDR3 covers 13 residues. Germline V gene sequence: CDR1 SNHLY, CDR2 FYNNEI. The CDR3 DNA sequence: TGTGCCAGCAGTGCTGGAAGGGATTCGCCCCTCCACTTT. It encodes CASSAGRDSPLHF.

The genes are TRBV19 and TRBJ1-2; maybe TRBD1 (5 bases). Looked up from germline, CDR1 is LNHDA and CDR2 is SQIVND (reference sequence). CDR3 size: 15 residues. V was pared by 3 bases and J by 4 bases, with 15 bases between. CDR3 region: CASSIVAGYAYGYTF. The CDR3 nucleotides read TGTGCCAGTAGTATTGTTGCAGGGTACGCCTATGGCTACACCTTC.

The genes are TRBV5-1 and TRBJ1-6, with TRBD1 matching 11 bases. The CDR3 spans 16 residues. V was clipped by 4 bases and J by 10 bases; unmatched bases: 10. From germline, CDR1 is SGHRS and CDR2 YFSETQ. CDR3 protein: CASSSGTGGVKSPLHF. CDR3 in DNA: TGCGCCAGCAGCAGTGGGACAGGGGGTGTAAAATCACCCCTCCACTTT.